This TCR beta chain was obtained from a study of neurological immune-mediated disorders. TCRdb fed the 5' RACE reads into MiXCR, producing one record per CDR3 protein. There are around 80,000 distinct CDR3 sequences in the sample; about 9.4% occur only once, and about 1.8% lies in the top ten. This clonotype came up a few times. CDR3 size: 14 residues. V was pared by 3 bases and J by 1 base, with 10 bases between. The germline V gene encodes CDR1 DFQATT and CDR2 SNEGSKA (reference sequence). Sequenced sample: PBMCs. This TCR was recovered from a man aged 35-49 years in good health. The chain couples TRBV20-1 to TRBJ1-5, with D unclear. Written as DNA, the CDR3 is TGCAGTGCTAGTAAGCCTGGGAGCAATCAGCCCCAGCATTTT. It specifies CSASKPGSNQPQHF.